This T cell receptor beta chain was observed in a study of beta chain features in type 1 diabetes. Study-wide results and limits: Researchers report that Type 1 diabetes patients had moderately but significantly shorter TCRB CDR3s across all four CD4+ subsets.

Since all of the isolated RNA was reverse transcribed, expressed TCRB transcripts were what got sequenced. Assay: immunoSEQ multiplex PCR; the TCRdb copy retains only in-frame clones and omits some. The sample lists 600,000 or so clones, 9.5% to 15% occurring once. As for this clone: Its antigen remains unidentified.

This sequence was found in a man between 25 and 39 years old with type 1 diabetes. The sample consisted of naive CD4+ T cells from blood.

In nucleotides, the CDR3 is TGCGCCAGCAGCTTGCAGGAGGGAAGCACAGATACGCAGTATTTT. Amino acid sequence: CASSLQEGSTDTQYF. The V and J genes are TRBV5-1 and TRBJ2-3, with TRBD2 as a possible D gene (6 bases). Germline CDR1 and CDR2: SGHRS and YFSETQ. V dropped 1 base and J dropped 0 bases, with 9 bases sitting between them. The CDR3 totals 15 residues.